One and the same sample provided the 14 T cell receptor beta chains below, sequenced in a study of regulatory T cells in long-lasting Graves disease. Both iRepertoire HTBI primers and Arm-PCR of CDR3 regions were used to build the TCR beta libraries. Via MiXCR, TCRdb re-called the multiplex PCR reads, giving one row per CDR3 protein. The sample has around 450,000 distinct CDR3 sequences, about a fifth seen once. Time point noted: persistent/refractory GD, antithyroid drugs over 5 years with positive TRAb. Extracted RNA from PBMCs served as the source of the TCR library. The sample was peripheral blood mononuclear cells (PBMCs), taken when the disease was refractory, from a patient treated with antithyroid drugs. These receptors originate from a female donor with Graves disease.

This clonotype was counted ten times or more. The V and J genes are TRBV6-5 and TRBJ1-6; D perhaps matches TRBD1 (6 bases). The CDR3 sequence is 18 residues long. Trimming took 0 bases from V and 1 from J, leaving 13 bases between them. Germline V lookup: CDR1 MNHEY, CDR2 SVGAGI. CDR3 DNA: TGTGCCAGCAGTTACTCCGGGGGGCCGGGTTCCTATAATTCACCCCTCCACTTT. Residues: CASSYSGGPGSYNSPLHF.

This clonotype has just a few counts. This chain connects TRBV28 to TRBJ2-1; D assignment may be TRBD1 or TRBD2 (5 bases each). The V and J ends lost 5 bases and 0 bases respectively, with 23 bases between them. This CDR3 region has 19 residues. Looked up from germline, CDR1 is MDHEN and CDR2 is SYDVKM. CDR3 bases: TGTGCCAGCAGTGCTGACAGTCCTAGCCGCCGGGACTCCTACAATGAGCAGTTCTTC. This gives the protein CASSADSPSRRDSYNEQFF.

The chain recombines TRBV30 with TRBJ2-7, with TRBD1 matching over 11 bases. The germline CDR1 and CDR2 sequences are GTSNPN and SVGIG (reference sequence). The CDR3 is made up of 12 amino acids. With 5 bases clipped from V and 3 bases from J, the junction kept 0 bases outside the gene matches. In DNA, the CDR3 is TGTGCCTGGGGGACAGGGGGCTACGAGCAGTACTTC. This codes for CAWGTGGYEQYF.

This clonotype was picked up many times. The CDR3: CASRVTGPIYEQYF. As DNA, the CDR3 is TGTGCCAGCAGGGTAACAGGCCCCATCTACGAGCAGTACTTC. The chain couples TRBV28 to TRBJ2-7; possibly TRBD1 for D (5 bases). The V and J ends lost 6 bases and 3 bases respectively, with 15 bases between them. Germline V gene sequence: CDR1 MDHEN, CDR2 SYDVKM. The CDR3 totals 14 residues.

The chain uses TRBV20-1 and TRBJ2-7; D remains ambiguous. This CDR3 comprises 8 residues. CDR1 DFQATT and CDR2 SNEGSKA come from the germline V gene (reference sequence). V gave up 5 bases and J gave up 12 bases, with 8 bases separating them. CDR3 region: CSAFPWYF. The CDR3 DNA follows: TGCAGTGCTTTCCCTTGGTACTTC.

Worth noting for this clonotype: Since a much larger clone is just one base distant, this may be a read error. The CDR3 DNA follows: TGTGCCAACGGACTAGCGCCTTCCTACGAGCAGTACTTC. Translated: CANGLAPSYEQYF. The chain links TRBV6-4 to TRBJ2-7; 9 nucleotides line up with TRBD2. Per germline, CDR1 MRHNA and CDR2 SNTAGT. This CDR3 region has 13 residues. Germline trimming cut 10 bases from V and 1 base from J; bases unmatched to any gene: 5.

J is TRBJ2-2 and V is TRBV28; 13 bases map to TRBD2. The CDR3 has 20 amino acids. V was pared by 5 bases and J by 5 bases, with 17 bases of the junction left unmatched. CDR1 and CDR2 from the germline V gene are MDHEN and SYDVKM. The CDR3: CASSPGPIGLAGERTGELFF. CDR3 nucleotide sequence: TGTGCCAGCAGTCCAGGCCCAATTGGACTAGCGGGAGAGCGTACCGGGGAGCTGTTTTTT. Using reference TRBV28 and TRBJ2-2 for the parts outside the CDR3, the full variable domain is DVKVTQSSRYLVKRTGEKVFLECVQDMDHENMFWYRQDPGLGLRLIYFSYDVKMKEKGDIPEGYSVSREKKERFSLILESASTNQTSMYLCASSPGPIGLAGERTGELFFGEGSRLTVL.

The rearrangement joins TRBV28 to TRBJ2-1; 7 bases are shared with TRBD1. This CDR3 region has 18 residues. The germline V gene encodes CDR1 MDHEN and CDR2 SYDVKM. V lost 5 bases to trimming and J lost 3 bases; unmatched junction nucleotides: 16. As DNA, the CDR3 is TGTGCCAGCAGTCGTCACCGCGCCGGGACAGCAGGCTACAATGAGCAGTTCTTC. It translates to CASSRHRAGTAGYNEQFF.

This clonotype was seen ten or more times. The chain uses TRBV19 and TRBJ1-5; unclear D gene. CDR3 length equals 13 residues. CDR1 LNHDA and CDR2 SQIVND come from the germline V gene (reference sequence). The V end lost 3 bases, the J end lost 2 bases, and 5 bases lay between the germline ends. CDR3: CASSIGRNQPQHF. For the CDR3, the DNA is TGTGCCAGTAGTATCGGCCGCAATCAGCCCCAGCATTTT.

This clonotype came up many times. DNA for the CDR3: TGTGCCAGCAGTGTGGACGGTACCTACGAGCAGTACTTC. It yields the protein CASSVDGTYEQYF. This chain uses TRBV2 with TRBJ2-7; the D is unclear. CDR1 and CDR2 (germline): SNHLY, FYNNEI. CDR3 length: 13 residues. V shed 4 bases and J shed 2 bases, with 9 bases lying between them.

The DNA for the CDR3 is TGTGCCAGCAGCTTTCGACAGGGGAGGGACGAGCAGTACTTC. Its translation is CASSFRQGRDEQYF. V usage is TRBV7-2 and J usage is TRBJ2-7, with a weak D call TRBD1 (8 bases). Germline assignment: CDR1 SGHTA and CDR2 FQGNSA. The V and J ends lost 3 bases and 5 bases respectively, with 14 bases between them. The CDR3 is 14 residues long.

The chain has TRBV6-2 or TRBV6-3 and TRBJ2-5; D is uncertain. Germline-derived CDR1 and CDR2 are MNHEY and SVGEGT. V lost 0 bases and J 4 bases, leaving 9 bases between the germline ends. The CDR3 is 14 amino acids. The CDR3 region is CASSYSVTSETQYF. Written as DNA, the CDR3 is TGTGCCAGCAGTTACTCGGTCACTTCAGAGACCCAGTACTTC.

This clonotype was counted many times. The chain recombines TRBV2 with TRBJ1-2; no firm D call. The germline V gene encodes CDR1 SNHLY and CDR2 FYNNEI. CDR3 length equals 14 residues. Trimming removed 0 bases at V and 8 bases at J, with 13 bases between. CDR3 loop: CASSEARQSEGYTF. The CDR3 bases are TGTGCCAGCAGTGAAGCGCGGCAGTCGGAGGGCTACACCTTC.

CDR3 nucleotide sequence: TGCGCCAGCAGCTTCTCAGCGGGGGGGCTGCTCGTCACCGGGGAGCTGTTTTTT. Protein sequence: CASSFSAGGLLVTGELFF. This chain joins TRBV5-1 and TRBJ2-2; 10 positions match TRBD2. CDR1 SGHRS and CDR2 YFSETQ come from the germline V gene. This CDR3 contains 18 residues. The V gene end was trimmed by 2 bases and the J gene end by 4 bases; junction bases not matched to a gene: 11. Full variable domain (rest looked up from reference TRBV5-1 and TRBJ2-2): KAGVTQTPRYLIKTRGQQVTLSCSPISGHRSVSWYQQTPGQGLQFLFEYFSETQRNKGNFPGRFSGRQFSNSRSEMNVSTLELGDSALYLCASSFSAGGLLVTGELFFGEGSRLTVL.